Described below is a single T cell receptor (beta chain) sequence and its context. This sample stems from a study of blood T cells in healthy people across ages. The second PCR ran about 6 to 11 cycles with a sample-barcoded 5' primer and J-beta primers. TCRdb re-analysed the 5' RACE reads in MiXCR, keeping a single row per CDR3 protein. The table shows roughly 730,000 distinct CDR3 sequences, with roughly 56% occurring only once. The CDR3 is 13 residues long. V was shortened by 5 bases and J by 4 bases, with 11 bases between the two germline ends. The sequence came from a man in his forties in good health. The V gene is TRBV12-3 or TRBV12-4, the J gene TRBJ1-1; D may be TRBD1 (6 bases). Sample: blood. CDR3 DNA: TGTGCCAGCAGTGCAGCAGGGGTCACTGAAGCTTTCTTT. Residues: CASSAAGVTEAFF.